The T cell receptor (beta chain) described here comes from a study of cytomegalovirus exposure and HLA in healthy donors (dated by TCRdb to 2017 to 2019). With respect to the entire study: An earlier analysis of roughly 500 of the donors reported more than 250 Gb of sequence data and 100 million to 140 million unique TCR beta sequences from some 180 million T cells. Approximately 300 gigabases of sequencing data and some 85 million unique TCR sequences were included in an early release covering several hundred HLA-typed donors. Among the roughly 390 genotyped donors, about 85% belonged to the genetic ancestry cluster associated with self-reported Caucasian donors. The aim of the study was to test whether cataloging public T cell receptors could identify signatures of past pathogen exposure. Using immunosequencing, the study profiled T cell repertoires from about 650 subjects and related those repertoires to cytomegalovirus serostatus. A separate validation cohort of approximately 120 different subjects was used in addition to the approximately 640-subject first cohort. The study combined high-throughput TCR immunosequencing, statistical association of individual TCRs with disease status, and machine learning to predict cytomegalovirus infection status. A later analysis re-examined previously published TCR beta repertoires from 500 to 700 donors and added high-resolution HLA genotyping to investigate patterns of TCR occurrence. Rather than drawing on any new phenotypic data, the later analysis identified candidate immune exposures from TCR beta sequences and the way those sequences occurred across donors. An earlier analysis of fewer than 750 of the donors used high-throughput TCR beta sequencing to judge whether each TCR beta V gene segment behaved as functional or pseudogenic. Alongside the repertoire data, information on donor age, sex, ethnicity and CMV serostatus was compiled. Genome-wide SNP genotypes for about three fifths of the 666 donors were used in a later genetic analysis, which treated that subset as a discovery cohort. Every repertoire in the discovery cohort had been generated on one and the same sequencing platform. Both class I and class II loci were covered by HLA typing, at four-digit resolution. The number of donors typed differed by locus, with roughly 620-640 for A, B, C, DRB1 and DQB1, around 500 for DQA1, some 570 for DPA1, and some 440 for DPB1. Four or five DR-DQ haplotypes were handled as single units for association and clustering because linkage in the cohort was strong. Across around 400 genotyped donors of the cohort, an average of about 250,000 unique TCR beta nucleotide sequences per donor were sequenced, and approximately 19% of those sequences were non-productive.

The library was prepared using the immunoSEQ multiplex PCR assay. For the multiplex PCR, a mixture combining 60 forward primers for TCR Vbeta segments and 13 reverse primers for TCR Jbeta segments was used. The CDR3 region of rearranged TCR beta genes was amplified from genomic DNA with a multiplex PCR assay. The amplified TCR beta libraries were sequenced on the Illumina HiSeq System as 87-base-pair reads. The paper's data handling went like this. A later analysis tallied around 80 million unique TCR beta chains across the 666 repertoires, and roughly 11 million of those chains were shared by two or more donors. To remove PCR and sequencing errors, raw reads were error-corrected and collapsed into unique sequences using a nearest-neighbor algorithm that merged closely related sequences. V, D and J gene segments were assigned by aligning CDR3 sequences to IMGT reference sequences. For a sequence to be retained, at least a six-nucleotide match to both a V gene segment and a J gene segment was required. A rearrangement counted as productive if the CDR3 had no stop codons and remained in frame with V and J, and every other rearrangement counted as non-productive. Following IMGT convention, CDR3 was defined as the stretch from the second conserved V-encoded cysteine to the conserved J-encoded phenylalanine. The earlier analysis of about 530 of the donors excluded any sequence lacking an unambiguous match to a single V gene segment. In an earlier analysis of a few hundred of the donors, a V segment was called functional when productive rearrangements were above 56.7%, and segregating when the standard deviation between donors exceeded 5%. A statistical classification framework was built for diagnosing cytomegalovirus status from the catalog of TCR beta chain sequences. In a later analysis, TCR nucleotide sequences were compared against IMGT/GENE-DB human TR gene sequences so that V and J genes could be assigned. A later analysis assigned CDR3 sequences and most-parsimonious VDJ recombination scenarios with the TCRdist pipeline. A later analysis defined each TCR beta chain by its CDR3 amino acid sequence plus V-gene family, and excluded reads lacking a unique V-gene family. A later analysis removed roughly 590 highly shared, low-generation-probability nucleotide sequences to deal with suspected cross-contamination and a sequencing artifact. For each public chain, a later analysis derived a clonal expansion index from normalized ranks of inferred template counts within each repertoire. In a later analysis, generation probabilities were computed using a VDJ recombination model fitted to out-of-frame rearrangements, and the results were checked against IGoR. Hypergeometric tests were used in a later analysis to score TCR-TCR, TCR-HLA and TCR-CMV co-occurrence, with a repertoire-size bias correction applied to the TCR pairs. To estimate false discovery rates, a later analysis permuted the HLA or CMV assignments 20 times. In a later analysis, co-occurring TCRs were grouped using DBSCAN, with TCRdist sequence similarity added in when clustering inside HLA-allele-positive subsets. Co-occurrence clustering excluded repertoires with fewer than 30,000 or more than 120,000 public chains, plus five with anomalous nucleotide sharing. Here the immuneACCESS table is served through TCRdb, limited to in-frame sequences with V and J called. Missing clones are a known gap in these copies; in checked studies unresolved V genes cover under half, and the rest lacks a known reason. Clonal size and the V and J genes are those of that table, whereas D and trimming came from the DNA. The sample table contains 120,000 to 150,000 clones; only one count was recorded for around 90% of them. The ten top clones hold 0.5% to 0.65% of the sample.

Results and caveats for the whole study, not just this receptor: The cohort was sequenced for TCR beta chains only, and without alpha or paired-chain data the features that could be detected were limited. A later analysis associated 15,000 to 20,000 TCR beta sequences with specific HLA alleles at a false discovery rate of 0.05. While some public TCRs were present in many individuals, most TCR sequences turned up only very rarely across donors. A later analysis found that TCR association rates varied across HLA loci, with DRB1 alleles showing the most associated TCRs and HLA-C alleles the fewest. HLA typing was unavailable for some donors at each locus, so association tests used only the typed subset. The sequencing pipeline was judged likely to have produced a cluster of highly shared sequence variants as a technical artifact. When HLA alleles, especially DR and DQ, strongly co-occurred, TCR associations were difficult to assign to individual alleles. A further reported finding was that TCR beta sequences accurately predicted the HLA-A and HLA-B alleles for most subjects in the first cohort. A later genetic analysis associated a missense DCLRE1C variant with V-gene and J-gene trimming of TCR beta chains, and an independent cohort replicated the association. Correlated functional status among segregating V segments might reflect linkage disequilibrium, but an unknown experimental factor could not be ruled out. Some IMGT-functional V segments, including TRBV6-2 and TRBV6-3, could not be distinguished by the 87-base-pair reads and were therefore excluded. According to a later analysis, most CMV-associated TCR beta chains appeared to be HLA-restricted, and the HLA associations seemed to be driven largely by CMV exposure. The study listed 164 TCR beta chains as associated with cytomegalovirus. In vitro tests confirmed that three of the cytomegalovirus-associated TCR beta chains recognize cytomegalovirus antigens. CMV serostatus was the only immune exposure information available for the cohort. In an earlier analysis of around 600 of the donors, most TCR beta V segments were observed in productive rearrangements about 90% or about 30% of the time, broadly matching IMGT annotations. In a later analysis, HLA-associated TCR beta chains were found to be more clonally expanded and to have lower generation probabilities than equally common non-associated chains. Because counts were too low, roughly 18 rarely observed V segments, including chromosome 9 orphons, were left out of the earlier analysis of approximately 500 of the donors. The authors suggested that the approach could potentially be extended to other disease states and immunological phenotypes. Several of the top co-occurrence clusters appeared to be linked to parvovirus B19, influenza, CMV and Epstein-Barr virus, according to a later analysis. Cytomegalovirus status was reported to be diagnosed by the classifier with high specificity and sensitivity in both the original and validation cohorts. Roughly uniform sequencing depth across donors was assumed in presence/absence analyses, although this assumption may not hold. A later genetic analysis reported fewer N-insertions in productive TCRs among donors in an Asian-associated ancestry cluster than the roughly 690-donor mean.

Taken from cysteine to phenylalanine, the CDR3 has 14 residues. CDR3 DNA is the only sequence kept; it has 42 bases, read in frame from the first base. CDR1 is given as SGHDT and CDR2 as YYEEEE, both from the germline V gene. The cohort consisted of 666 healthy bone marrow donors. Cohort members were all nominally healthy when sampled, although unrecorded immune exposures were likely present. The donor was CMV seronegative and belonged to the group of 352 seronegative cohort members. Each donor provided a peripheral blood sample, and peripheral blood mononuclear cells were used for TCR beta sequencing. The Qiagen DNeasy Blood Extraction Kit was used to extract genomic DNA from the blood cell samples. This clone has a single count. Its antigen is not yet known. It has no much larger one-base neighbor in the sample; base qualities were not kept.

Sequenced input: PBMCs. Here the chain combines TRBV5-6 and TRBJ2-5; the central 11 bases match TRBD2. With the DNA end fitting TRBJ2-7 better, the J assignment may be wrong. The clonotype comes from a woman aged 40 to 55 in good health and CMV-seronegative. CDR3 protein: CASTTTSGAYEQYF. The DNA reads TGTGCCAGCACCACGACTAGCGGGGCCTACGAGCAGTACTTC.